These 9 T cell receptor beta chains originate from one sample sequenced in a study of cytomegalovirus exposure and HLA in healthy donors. The PCR had 60 Vbeta and 13 Jbeta primers. Only in-frame clones appear in the TCRdb table, and some are missing; sequencing was by immunoSEQ multiplex PCR. The sample lists approximately 130,000 clones, about four fifths seen once, with around 3.2% in the top ten. Sample: PBMCs. These receptors were taken from a man under 40 in good health and CMV-seronegative.

Here the CDR3 reads CASSLGPSVPDNEQFF. CDR3 nucleotide sequence: TGTGCCAGCAGCTTGGGCCCTAGCGTCCCCGACAATGAGCAGTTCTTC. The genes are TRBV5-4 and TRBJ2-1, with D possibly TRBD2 on 6 matching bases. This CDR3 region has 16 residues. Trimming took off 0 bases at V and 5 bases at J, with 15 bases between the two ends. The V gene's germline CDR1 is SGHNT and CDR2 YYREEE (reference sequence).

The chain employs TRBV7-9 and TRBJ2-1; TRBD2 agrees at 11 bases. Germline CDR1 is SEHNR and CDR2 is FQNEAQ (reference sequence). The length of the CDR3 is 15 residues. The ends lost 6 bases at V and 0 bases at J; junction bases unmatched: 1. The CDR3 spells CASSTSGGSYNEQFF. The CDR3 nucleotides are TGTGCCAGCAGTACTAGCGGGGGCTCCTACAATGAGCAGTTCTTC.

This rearrangement joins TRBV29-1 to TRBJ2-5; tentative D call: TRBD2 (6 bases). Looked up from germline, CDR1 is SQVTM and CDR2 is ANQGSEA. Trimming stripped 4 bases from V and 1 base from J, with 10 bases between. CDR3 length equals 13 residues. CDR3 sequence: CSVVRDVQETQYF. In nucleotides, the CDR3 is TGCAGCGTTGTGCGGGATGTCCAAGAGACCCAGTACTTC.

CDR3 region: CASTPRDRDSYEQYF. CDR3 nucleotide sequence: TGTGCCAGCACCCCCCGGGACAGGGACTCCTACGAGCAGTACTTC. The gene calls are TRBV28 and TRBJ2-7; the match to TRBD1 covers 9 bases. Germline lookup yields CDR1 MDHEN and CDR2 SYDVKM. The CDR3 totals 15 residues. V shed 7 bases and J 0 bases; nucleotides not matched to a gene: 7.

The rearrangement links TRBV5-1 to TRBJ2-3, with D tentatively TRBD1 (6 bases). The CDR3 loop spans 15 amino acids. V lost 3 bases, J lost 2 bases, and 13 bases lay in between. From germline, CDR1 is SGHRS and CDR2 YFSETQ. In nucleotides, the CDR3 is TGCGCCAGCAGCTCGACAGGACAGCTCACAGATACGCAGTATTTT. This encodes CASSSTGQLTDTQYF.

This clone was seen only once. The chain joins TRBV7-3 to TRBJ1-2; the D is unclear. The CDR3 loop spans 13 amino acids. Germline V gene data show CDR1 as SGHTA and CDR2 as FQGTGA. The V and J ends lost 4 bases and 8 bases respectively, with 14 bases between them. The CDR3 DNA follows: TGTGCCAGCAGCTCCAACGAGGGAAACGGCTACACCTTC. Translating gives CASSSNEGNGYTF.

The DNA of the CDR3 is TGCGCCAGAGCTCCGGGACATCCGAATGCCTACGAGCAGTACTTC. It specifies CARAPGHPNAYEQYF. The chain has TRBV10-1 and TRBJ2-7; TRBD1 might be the D (6 bases). Trimming removed 9 bases from V and 2 bases from J, with 20 bases in between. This CDR3 comprises 15 residues. From germline, CDR1 is WNHNN and CDR2 SYGVQD (reference sequence).

The chain couples TRBV7-2 to TRBJ2-3; D may be TRBD1 (5 bases). The CDR3 has 13 residues. Between the trimmed V and J ends, which lost 5 bases and 6 bases, there was a span of 12 bases. Germline-derived CDR1 and CDR2 are SGHTA and FQGNSA. CDR3 DNA: TGTGCCAGCAGCCCCATTCCAGGGGATACGCAGTATTTT. Amino acid sequence: CASSPIPGDTQYF.

The V gene is TRBV30, the J gene TRBJ2-7, with D possibly TRBD2 on 6 matching bases. Germline V lookup: CDR1 GTSNPN, CDR2 SVGIG (reference sequence). V lost 0 bases to trimming and J lost 2 bases, with 11 bases between them. This CDR3 comprises 14 residues. In nucleotides, the CDR3 is TGTGCCTGGAGTGTACGGGACTCTCCCTACGAGCAGTACTTC. Amino acid sequence: CAWSVRDSPYEQYF.